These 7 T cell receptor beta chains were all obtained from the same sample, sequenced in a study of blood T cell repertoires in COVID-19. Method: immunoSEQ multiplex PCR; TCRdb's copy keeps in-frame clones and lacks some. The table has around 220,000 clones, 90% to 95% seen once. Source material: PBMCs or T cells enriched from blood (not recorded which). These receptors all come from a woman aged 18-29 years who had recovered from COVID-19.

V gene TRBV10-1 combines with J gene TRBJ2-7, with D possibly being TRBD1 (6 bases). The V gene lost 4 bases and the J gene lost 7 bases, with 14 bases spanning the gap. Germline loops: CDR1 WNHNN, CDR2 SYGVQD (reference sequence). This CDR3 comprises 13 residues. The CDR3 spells CASSGTVHREQYF. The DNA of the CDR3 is TGCGCCAGCAGTGGGACAGTTCACCGGGAGCAGTACTTC.

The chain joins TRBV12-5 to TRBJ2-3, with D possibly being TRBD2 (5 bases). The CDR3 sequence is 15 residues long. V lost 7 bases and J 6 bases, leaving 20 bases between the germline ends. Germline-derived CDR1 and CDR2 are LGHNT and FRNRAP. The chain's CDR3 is CASATGVGGWDTQYF. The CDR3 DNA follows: TGTGCTAGTGCGACCGGGGTCGGAGGTTGGGATACGCAGTATTTT.

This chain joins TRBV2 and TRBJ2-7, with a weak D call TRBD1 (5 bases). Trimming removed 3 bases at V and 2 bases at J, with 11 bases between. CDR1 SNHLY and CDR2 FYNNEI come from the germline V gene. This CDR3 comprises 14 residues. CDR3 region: CASSDPPGTYEQYF. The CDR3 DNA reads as TGTGCCAGCAGTGATCCCCCAGGGACCTACGAGCAGTACTTC. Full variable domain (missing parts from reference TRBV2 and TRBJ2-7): EPEVTQTPSHQVTQMGQEVILRCVPISNHLYFYWYRQILGQKVEFLVSFYNNEISEKSEIFDDQFSVERPDGSNFTLKIRSTKLEDSAMYFCASSDPPGTYEQYFGPGTRLTVT.

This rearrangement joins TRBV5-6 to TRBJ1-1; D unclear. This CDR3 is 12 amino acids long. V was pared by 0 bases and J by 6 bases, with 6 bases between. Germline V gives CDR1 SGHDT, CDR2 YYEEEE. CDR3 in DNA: TGTGCCAGCAGCTTGGCCGCGGCTGAAGCTTTCTTT. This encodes CASSLAAAEAFF. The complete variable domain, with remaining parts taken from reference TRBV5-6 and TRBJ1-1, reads DAGVTQSPTHLIKTRGQQVTLRCSPKSGHDTVSWYQQALGQGPQFIFQYYEEEERQRGNFPDRFSGHQFPNYSSELNVNALLLGDSALYLCASSLAAAEAFFGQGTRLTVV.

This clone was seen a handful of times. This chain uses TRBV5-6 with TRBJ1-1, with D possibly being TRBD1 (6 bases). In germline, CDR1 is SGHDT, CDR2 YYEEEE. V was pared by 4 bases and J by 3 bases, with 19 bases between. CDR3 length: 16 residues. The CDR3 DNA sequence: TGTGCCAGCAGCGAAGGCCTGGGGGCGATCGACACTGAAGCTTTCTTT. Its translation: CASSEGLGAIDTEAFF.

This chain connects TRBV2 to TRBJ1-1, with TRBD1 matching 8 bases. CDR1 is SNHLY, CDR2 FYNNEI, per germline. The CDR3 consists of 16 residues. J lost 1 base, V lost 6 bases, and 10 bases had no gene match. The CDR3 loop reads CASRGTGGNSNTEAFF. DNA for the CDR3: TGTGCCAGCAGGGGGACAGGAGGGAATTCGAACACTGAAGCTTTCTTT.

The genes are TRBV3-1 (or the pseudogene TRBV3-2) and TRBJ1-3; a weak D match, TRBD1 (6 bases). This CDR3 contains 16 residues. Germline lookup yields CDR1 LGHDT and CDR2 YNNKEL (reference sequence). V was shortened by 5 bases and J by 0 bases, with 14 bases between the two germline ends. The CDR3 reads CASSWPRGSSGNTIYF. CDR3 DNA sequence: TGTGCCAGCAGCTGGCCCAGGGGAAGCTCTGGAAACACCATATATTTT.